This T cell receptor (beta chain) stems from a study of T cell repertoires in cytomegalovirus infection. At the level of the study: Evidence of both CMV infection and a matching HLA type came from public TCR beta signatures.

The CDR3 totals 14 residues. Looked up from germline, CDR1 is SEHNR and CDR2 is FQNEAQ (reference sequence). The germline V and J ends were trimmed by 5 bases and 4 bases, with 12 bases remaining between them. TCRdb re-called the reads with MiXCR, one entry per CDR3 protein. The data hold around 330,000 distinct CDR3 sequences, with about a sixth observed a single time. This clonotype was observed many times. As yet, its antigen is unknown. Study-wide results and limits: HLA-C-restricted CMV clonotypes gave the most frequent clonotype in two of eight donors. The study identified carriers of CMV plus the relevant HLA from cumulative public TCR beta family frequency.

Sequences were obtained from PBMCs. The sequence was collected from a human donor in good health (CMV status not recorded). Some clones in this sample may be carry-over from other donors' samples. The V call is TRBV7-9, the J call TRBJ1-3, with D unclear. CDR3 sequence (DNA): TGTGCCAGCAGCCCAATCCCAGTGGGAAACACCATATATTTT. This gives the protein CASSPIPVGNTIYF.